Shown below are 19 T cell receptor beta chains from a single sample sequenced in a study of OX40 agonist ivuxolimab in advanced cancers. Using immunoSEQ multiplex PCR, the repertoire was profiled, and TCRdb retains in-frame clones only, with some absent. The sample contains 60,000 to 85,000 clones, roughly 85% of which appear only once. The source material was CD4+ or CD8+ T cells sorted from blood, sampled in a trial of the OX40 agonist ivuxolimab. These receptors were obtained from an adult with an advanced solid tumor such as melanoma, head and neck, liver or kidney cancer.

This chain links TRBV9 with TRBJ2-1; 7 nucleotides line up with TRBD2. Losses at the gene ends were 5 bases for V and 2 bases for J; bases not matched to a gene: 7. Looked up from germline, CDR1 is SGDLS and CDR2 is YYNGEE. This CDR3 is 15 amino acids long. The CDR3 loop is CASRRTGGTYNEQFF. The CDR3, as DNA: TGTGCCAGCAGGCGGACGGGGGGAACCTACAATGAGCAGTTCTTC.

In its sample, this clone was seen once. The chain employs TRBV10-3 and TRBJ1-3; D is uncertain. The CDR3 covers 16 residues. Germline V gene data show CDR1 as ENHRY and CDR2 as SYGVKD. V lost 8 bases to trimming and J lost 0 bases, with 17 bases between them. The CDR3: CAISGSRPYSGNTIYF. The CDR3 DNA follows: TGTGCCATCTCGGGGAGCAGACCCTACTCTGGAAACACCATATATTTT.

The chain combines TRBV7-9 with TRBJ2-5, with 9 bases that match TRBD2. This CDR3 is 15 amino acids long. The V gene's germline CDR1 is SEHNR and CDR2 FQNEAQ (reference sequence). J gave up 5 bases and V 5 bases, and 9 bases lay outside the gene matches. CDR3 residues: CASSPIAGVEETQYF. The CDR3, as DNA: TGTGCCAGCAGCCCTATAGCGGGAGTCGAGGAGACCCAGTACTTC.

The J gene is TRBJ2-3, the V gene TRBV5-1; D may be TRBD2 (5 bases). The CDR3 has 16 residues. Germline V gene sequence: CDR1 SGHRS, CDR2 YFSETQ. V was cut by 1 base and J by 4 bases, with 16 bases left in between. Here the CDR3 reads CASSLTWGSEADTQYF. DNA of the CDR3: TGCGCCAGCAGCTTGACATGGGGTAGCGAGGCAGATACGCAGTATTTT.

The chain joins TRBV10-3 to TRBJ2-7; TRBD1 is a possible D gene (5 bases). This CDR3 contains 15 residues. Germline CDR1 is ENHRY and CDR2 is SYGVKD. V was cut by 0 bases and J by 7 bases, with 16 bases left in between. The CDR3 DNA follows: TGTGCCATCAGTGAGTCGACTGGGGCCGACTGGGAGCAGTACTTC. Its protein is CAISESTGADWEQYF.

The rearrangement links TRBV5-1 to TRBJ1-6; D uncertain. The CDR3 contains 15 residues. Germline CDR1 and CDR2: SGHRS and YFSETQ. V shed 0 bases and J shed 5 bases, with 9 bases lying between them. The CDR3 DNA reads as TGCGCCAGCAGCTTGGAGGGTTTTAATAATTCACCCCTCCACTTT. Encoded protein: CASSLEGFNNSPLHF. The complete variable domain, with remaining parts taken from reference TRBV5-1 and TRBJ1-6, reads KAGVTQTPRYLIKTRGQQVTLSCSPISGHRSVSWYQQTPGQGLQFLFEYFSETQRNKGNFPGRFSGRQFSNSRSEMNVSTLELGDSALYLCASSLEGFNNSPLHFGNGTRLTVT.

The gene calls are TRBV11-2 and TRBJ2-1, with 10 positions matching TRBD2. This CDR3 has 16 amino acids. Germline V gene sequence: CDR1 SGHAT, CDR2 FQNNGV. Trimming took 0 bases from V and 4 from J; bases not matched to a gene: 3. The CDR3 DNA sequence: TGTGCCAGCAGCTTAGACATACTAGCGGGATACAATGAGCAGTTCTTC. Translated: CASSLDILAGYNEQFF.

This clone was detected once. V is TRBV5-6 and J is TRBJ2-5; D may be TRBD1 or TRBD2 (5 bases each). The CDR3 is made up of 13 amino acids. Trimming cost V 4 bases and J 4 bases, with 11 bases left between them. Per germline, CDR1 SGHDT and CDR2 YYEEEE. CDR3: CASSGGLAETQYF. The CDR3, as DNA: TGTGCCAGCAGCGGGGGATTGGCAGAGACCCAGTACTTC.

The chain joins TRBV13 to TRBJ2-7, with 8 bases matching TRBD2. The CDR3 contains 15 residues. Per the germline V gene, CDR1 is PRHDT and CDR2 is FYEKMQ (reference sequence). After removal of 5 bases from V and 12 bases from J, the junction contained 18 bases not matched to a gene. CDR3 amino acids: CASSLRAREGPRRYF. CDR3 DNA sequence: TGTGCCAGCAGCCTTAGGGCCCGGGAGGGACCTAGGCGGTACTTC.

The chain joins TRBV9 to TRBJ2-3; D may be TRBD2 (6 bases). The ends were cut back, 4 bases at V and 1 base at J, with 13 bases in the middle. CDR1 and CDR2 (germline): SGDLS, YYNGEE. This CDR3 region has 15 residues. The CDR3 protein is CASSTRLVGTDTQYF. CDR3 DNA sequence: TGTGCCAGCAGCACCCGACTAGTTGGCACAGATACGCAGTATTTT.

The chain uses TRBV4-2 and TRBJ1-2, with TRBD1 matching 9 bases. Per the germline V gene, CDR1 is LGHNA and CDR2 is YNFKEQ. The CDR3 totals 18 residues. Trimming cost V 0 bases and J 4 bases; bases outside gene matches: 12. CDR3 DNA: TGTGCCAGCAGCCAAGAAGGCCGTGGGACAGGGTTTGCCTATGGCTACACCTTC. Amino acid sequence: CASSQEGRGTGFAYGYTF.

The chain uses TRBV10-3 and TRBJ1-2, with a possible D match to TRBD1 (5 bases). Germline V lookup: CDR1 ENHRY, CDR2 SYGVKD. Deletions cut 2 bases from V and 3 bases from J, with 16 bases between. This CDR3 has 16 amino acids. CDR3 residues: CAISEKTEGQYYGYTF. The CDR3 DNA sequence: TGTGCCATCAGTGAGAAGACAGAAGGCCAGTACTATGGCTACACCTTC.

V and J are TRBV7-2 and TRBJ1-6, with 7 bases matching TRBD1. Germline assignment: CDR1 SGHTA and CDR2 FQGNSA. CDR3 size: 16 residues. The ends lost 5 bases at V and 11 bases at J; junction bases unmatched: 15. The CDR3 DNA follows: TGTGCCAGCAGCCAAAGACTACAGGGGACGGGGGCACCCCTCCACTTT. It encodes CASSQRLQGTGAPLHF.

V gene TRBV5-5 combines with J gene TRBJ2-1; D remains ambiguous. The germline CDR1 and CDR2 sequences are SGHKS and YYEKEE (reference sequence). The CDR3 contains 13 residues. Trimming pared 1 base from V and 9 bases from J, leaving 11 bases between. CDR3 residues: CASSLSRLGEQFF. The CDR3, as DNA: TGTGCCAGCAGCTTGTCTAGACTCGGTGAGCAGTTCTTC.

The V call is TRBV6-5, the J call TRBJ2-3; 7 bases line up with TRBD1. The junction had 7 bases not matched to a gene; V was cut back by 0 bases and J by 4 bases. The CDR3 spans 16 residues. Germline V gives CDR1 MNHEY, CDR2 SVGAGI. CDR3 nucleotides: TGTGCCAGCAGTTACTCAGCCTCAGGGGGTTCAGATACGCAGTATTTT. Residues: CASSYSASGGSDTQYF.

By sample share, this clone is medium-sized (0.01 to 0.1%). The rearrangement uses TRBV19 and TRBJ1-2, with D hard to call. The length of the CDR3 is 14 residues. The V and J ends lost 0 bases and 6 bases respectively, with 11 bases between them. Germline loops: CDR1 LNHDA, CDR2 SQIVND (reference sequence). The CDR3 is CASSIDPLYDGYTF. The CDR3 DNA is TGTGCCAGTAGTATAGATCCCCTCTATGATGGCTACACCTTC.

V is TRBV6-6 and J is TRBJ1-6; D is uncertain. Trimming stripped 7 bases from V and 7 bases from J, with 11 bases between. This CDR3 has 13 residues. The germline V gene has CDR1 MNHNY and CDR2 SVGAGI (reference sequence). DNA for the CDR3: TGTGCCAGCACCACGGACGGGAATTCACCCCTCCACTTT. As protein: CASTTDGNSPLHF.

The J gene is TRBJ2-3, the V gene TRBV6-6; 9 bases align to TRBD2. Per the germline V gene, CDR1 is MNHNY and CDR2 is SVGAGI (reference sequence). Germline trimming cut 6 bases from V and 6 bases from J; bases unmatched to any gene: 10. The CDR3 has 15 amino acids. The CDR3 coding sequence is TGTGCCAGCAGCCTCAGGACTAGCGCTTCCGATACGCAGTATTTT. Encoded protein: CASSLRTSASDTQYF.

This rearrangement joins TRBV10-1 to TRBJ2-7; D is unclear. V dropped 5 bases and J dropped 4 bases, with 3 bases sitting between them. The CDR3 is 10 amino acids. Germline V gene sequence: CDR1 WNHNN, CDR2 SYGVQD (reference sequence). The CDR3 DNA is TGCGCCAGCAGTTCTTACGAGCAGTACGTC. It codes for CASSSYEQYV.